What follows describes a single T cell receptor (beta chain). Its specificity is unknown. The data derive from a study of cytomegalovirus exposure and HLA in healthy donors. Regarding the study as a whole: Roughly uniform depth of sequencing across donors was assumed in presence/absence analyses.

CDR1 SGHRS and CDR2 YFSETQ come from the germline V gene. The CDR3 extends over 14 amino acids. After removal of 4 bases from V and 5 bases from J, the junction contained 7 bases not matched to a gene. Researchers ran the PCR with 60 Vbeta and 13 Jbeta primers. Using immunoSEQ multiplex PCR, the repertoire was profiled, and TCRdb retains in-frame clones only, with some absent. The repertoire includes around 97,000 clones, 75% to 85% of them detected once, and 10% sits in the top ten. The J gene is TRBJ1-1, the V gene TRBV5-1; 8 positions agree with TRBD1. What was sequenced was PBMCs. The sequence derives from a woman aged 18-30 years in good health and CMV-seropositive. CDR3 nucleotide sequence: TGCGCCAGCAGCCGCGACAGGGGAGGGACTGAAGCTTTCTTT. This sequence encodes CASSRDRGGTEAFF.